This T cell receptor (beta chain) was profiled in a study of molecular identifiers for immune sequencing clone quantification. Sorted naive CD8 T cells, about 17,000 to 1,000,000, were sequenced from 10%, 30% or 50% RNA. Sorted naive CD8 T cells were those defined as CD8+CD4-CCR7+CD45RA+. This clonotype occurred many times. MiXCR, applied by TCRdb to the PCR reads, yields one record per CDR3 protein. The sample has 88,000 or so distinct CDR3 sequences, roughly a fifth seen once; the top ten hold more than 0.85%. The clonotype comes from a human donor in good health. Some libraries in this study had Jurkat cell RNA spiked in. Sample: naive CD8+ T cells from blood, with Jurkat cell RNA spiked in. Subset reported: FACS-sorted CD8+CD4-CCR7+CD45RA+ naive T cells.

CDR3 loop: CASSSPPNEKLFF. CDR3 in DNA: TGTGCCAGCAGCTCCCCCCCCAATGAAAAACTGTTTTTT. The chain employs TRBV7-2 and TRBJ1-4; D gene ambiguous. With 4 bases removed from V and 5 bases from J, the gap between germline ends came to 8 bases. The germline V gene encodes CDR1 SGHTA and CDR2 FQGNSA. CDR3 length: 13 residues. Full variable domain (remainder filled in from reference TRBV7-2 and TRBJ1-4): GAGVSQSPSNKVTEKGKDVELRCDPISGHTALYWYRQSLGQGLEFLIYFQGNSAPDKSGLPSDRFSAERTGGSVSTLTIQRTQQEDSAVYLCASSSPPNEKLFFGSGTQLSVL.